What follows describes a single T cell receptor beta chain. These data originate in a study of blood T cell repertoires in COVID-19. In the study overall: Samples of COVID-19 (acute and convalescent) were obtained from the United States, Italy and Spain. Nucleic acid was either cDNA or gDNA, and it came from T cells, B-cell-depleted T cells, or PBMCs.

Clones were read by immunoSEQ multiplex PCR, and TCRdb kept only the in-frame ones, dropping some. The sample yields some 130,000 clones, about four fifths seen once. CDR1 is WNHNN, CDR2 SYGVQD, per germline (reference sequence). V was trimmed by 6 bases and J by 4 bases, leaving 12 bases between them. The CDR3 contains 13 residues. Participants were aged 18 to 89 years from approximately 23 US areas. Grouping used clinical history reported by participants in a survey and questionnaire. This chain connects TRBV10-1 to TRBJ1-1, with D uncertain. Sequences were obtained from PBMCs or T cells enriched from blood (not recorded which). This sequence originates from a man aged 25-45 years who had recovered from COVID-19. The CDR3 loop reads CASSQGGSTEAFF. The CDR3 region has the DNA TGCGCCAGCAGCCAAGGAGGTAGCACTGAAGCTTTCTTT.